The clone carrying this TCR beta chain was detected once. Its antigen remains unknown. At one end, the junction sequence differs from germline, possibly due to a read error. The template was RNA from unsorted bulk tissue. This sample is part of a study of tumor and adjacent non-tumor tissue in lung cancer. As for the study in general: Histology: 11 to 13 adenocarcinoma, a couple of squamous cell carcinoma, 1 small cell lung cancer. Patients were aged about 31 to 76, nine to eleven men and 5 women, stage I to III. Samples averaged roughly 4.2 million productive TCRbeta reads each. Findings and limits, study-wide: Normal lung showed higher cumulative top 100 clone frequency than tumor.

TCRbeta libraries were built with three rounds of nested PCR, modified from ARM-PCR. TCRdb processed the multiplex PCR reads anew with MiXCR; each CDR3 protein has one entry. The sample lists about 200,000 distinct CDR3 sequences; about two thirds were seen once. The germline gives CDR1 DFQATT, CDR2 SNEGSKA (reference sequence). The CDR3 has 13 residues. The sequenced sample consisted of lung tumor tissue. The chain joins TRBV20-1 to TRBJ1-1; D unclear. This sequence originates from a man aged 60 to 75 with non-small cell lung cancer. The DNA for the CDR3 is TGCAGTGTTAGATCACGTCAGAGGACTAAGGCTTTCTTT. It yields the protein CSVRSRQRTKAFF.